A few counts support the clone carrying this T cell receptor (beta chain). The antigen is undetermined. The data derive from a study of blood T cells in healthy people across ages. Next came a second PCR, run for roughly 6 to 11 cycles, which used a sample-barcoded 5' primer along with a J-beta primer mix. Each cDNA was tagged by a template-switch adaptor containing 12 random nucleotides. From the 5' RACE reads, TCRdb called clonotypes with MiXCR, one entry per CDR3 protein. This sample has about 680,000 distinct CDR3 sequences, with around half found just once. This CDR3 has 14 amino acids. Germline trimming cut 3 bases from V and 0 bases from J; bases unmatched to any gene: 1. Germline lookup yields CDR1 DFQATT and CDR2 SNEGSKA (reference sequence). Whole-study results and caveats: Comparison with aged donors showed that long-lived donors had more naive CD4+ cells and higher diversity. While age rose, TCR beta diversity per million T cells dropped in a roughly linear way. It was held that the diversity estimates obtained from one million T cells were underestimates.

The TCR was taken from an older woman in good health. Material: blood. The chain joins TRBV20-1 to TRBJ2-1; 8 nucleotides agree with TRBD2. The CDR3 here is CSASGRASYNEQFF. Here the CDR3 DNA reads TGCAGTGCTAGCGGGAGGGCCTCCTACAATGAGCAGTTCTTC.